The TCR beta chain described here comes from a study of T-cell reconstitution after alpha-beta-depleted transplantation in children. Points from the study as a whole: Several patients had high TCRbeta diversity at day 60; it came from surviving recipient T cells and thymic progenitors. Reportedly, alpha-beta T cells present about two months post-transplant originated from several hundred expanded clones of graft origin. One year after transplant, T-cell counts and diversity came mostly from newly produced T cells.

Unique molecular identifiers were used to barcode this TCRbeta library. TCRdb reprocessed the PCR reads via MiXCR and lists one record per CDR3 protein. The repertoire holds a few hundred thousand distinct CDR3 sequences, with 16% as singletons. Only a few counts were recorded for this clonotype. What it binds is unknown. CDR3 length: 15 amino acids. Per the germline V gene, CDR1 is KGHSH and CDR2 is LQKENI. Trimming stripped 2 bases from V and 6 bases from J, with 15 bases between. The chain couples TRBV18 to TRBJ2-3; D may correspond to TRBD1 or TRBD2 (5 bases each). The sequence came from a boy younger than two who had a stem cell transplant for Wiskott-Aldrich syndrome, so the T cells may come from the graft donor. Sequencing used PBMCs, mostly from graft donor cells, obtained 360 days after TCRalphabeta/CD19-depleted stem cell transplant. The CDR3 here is CASSPGPPEGDTQYF. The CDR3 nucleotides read TGTGCCAGCTCACCAGGGCCACCCGAGGGGGATACGCAGTATTTT. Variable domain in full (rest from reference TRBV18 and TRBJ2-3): NAGVMQNPRHLVRRRGQEARLRCSPMKGHSHVYWYRQLPEEGLKFMVYLQKENIIDESGMPKERFSAEFPKEGPSILRIQQVVRGDSAAYFCASSPGPPEGDTQYFGPGTRLTVL.